The TCR beta chain described here comes from a study of shared clonotypes between healthy human individuals. For the study at large: Every donor yielded three CD4 naive, three CD4 memory, two CD8 naive and one CD8 memory plate. Study findings and constraints: Sorted-subset sequencing was shown by rarefaction to be incomplete despite large depth. Larger richness was generally estimated for naive than memory subsets.

TCRdb's table, derived via immunoSEQ multiplex PCR, lists solely in-frame clones and lacks some. The data contain some 1,100,000 clones, around 82% of them singletons. The CDR3 covers 16 residues. Unmatched junction bases numbered 13, after V lost 6 bases and J lost 4 bases. The germline CDR1 and CDR2 sequences are KGHSH and LQKENI. Details on this clone: Its antigen is as yet unknown.

Everyone who donated was a Caucasian adult who lived in Nashville, Tennessee. The rearrangement joins TRBV18 to TRBJ2-7; TRBD1 matches at 9 bases. The sequenced material came from memory CD4+ T cells from PBMCs. This sample's subset: CD45RA-negative fraction. The TCR comes from a young man in good health. Some clones in this sample may be carry-over from other donors' samples. The DNA for the CDR3 is TGTGCCAGCTCCCAAGCGCGGGGACAGGGCGGATACGAGCAGTACTTC. It specifies CASSQARGQGGYEQYF.